This record concerns one TCR beta chain sequence. The data were taken from a study of blood T cell repertoires in COVID-19. Study-wide background: COVID-19 samples collected from the United States, Italy and Spain covered acute and convalescent phases.

Sequencing was performed with immunoSEQ multiplex PCR; in TCRdb, only in-frame clones are kept and a portion is missing. Of more than 30,000 clones listed, around 86% were seen once; the top ten hold 24%. This receptor was obtained from a man aged 50 to 59 with active or convalescent COVID-19. The sample taken for sequencing was peripheral blood.

The CDR3 protein is CAIRTTEDSTSTDTQYF. For the CDR3, the DNA is TGTGCCATCAGAACTACGGAGGACAGTACTAGCACAGATACGCAGTATTTT. The gene calls are TRBV10-3 and TRBJ2-3, with TRBD1 as a possible D gene (6 bases). CDR3 length equals 17 residues. The germline V and J ends were trimmed by 6 bases and 0 bases, with 19 bases remaining between them. Germline V gene lookup returns CDR1 ENHRY and CDR2 SYGVKD.